The clone carrying this T cell receptor beta chain turned up a few times. The sample originates from a study of blood T cell repertoires in COVID-19. The overall study: Samples of COVID-19 (acute and convalescent) were obtained from the United States, Italy and Spain.

Assay: immunoSEQ multiplex PCR; the TCRdb copy retains only in-frame clones and omits some. The sample consists of 45,000 to 65,000 clones, about 90% of them appearing once. Germline loops: CDR1 SGHAT, CDR2 FQNNGV. This CDR3 comprises 14 residues. With 1 base clipped from V and 8 bases from J, the junction kept 5 bases outside the gene matches. The gene calls are TRBV11-2 and TRBJ2-7; 10 nucleotides match TRBD2. The sample was peripheral blood. The sequence came from a human donor in a cohort sampled during active COVID-19. The CDR3 region has the DNA TGTGCCAGCAGCTTAGGGTCTAGCGGGGGCCAGCAGTACTTC. This sequence encodes CASSLGSSGGQQYF.